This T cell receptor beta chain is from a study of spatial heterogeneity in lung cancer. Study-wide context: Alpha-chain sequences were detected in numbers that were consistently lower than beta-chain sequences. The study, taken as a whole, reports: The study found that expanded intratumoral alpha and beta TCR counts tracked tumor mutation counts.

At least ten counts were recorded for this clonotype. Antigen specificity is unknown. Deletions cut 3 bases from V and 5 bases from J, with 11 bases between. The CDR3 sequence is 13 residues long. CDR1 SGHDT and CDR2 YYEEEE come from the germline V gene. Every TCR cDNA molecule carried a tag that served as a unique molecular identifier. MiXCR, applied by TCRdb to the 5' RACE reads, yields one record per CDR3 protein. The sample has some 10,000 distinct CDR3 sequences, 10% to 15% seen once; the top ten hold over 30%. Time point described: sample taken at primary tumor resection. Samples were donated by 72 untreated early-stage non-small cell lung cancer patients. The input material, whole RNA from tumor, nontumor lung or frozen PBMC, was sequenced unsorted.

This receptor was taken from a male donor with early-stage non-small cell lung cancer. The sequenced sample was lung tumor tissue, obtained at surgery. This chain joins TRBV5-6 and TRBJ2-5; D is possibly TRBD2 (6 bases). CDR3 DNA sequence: TGTGCCAGCAGCTCCGCGGGGATGGAGACCCAGTACTTC. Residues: CASSSAGMETQYF.